These T cell receptor beta chains were read from a single sample in a study of identical twins. Each CDR3 protein is one row after TCRdb ran MiXCR on the 5' RACE reads. Found here are 250,000 to 300,000 distinct CDR3 sequences, about 8.9% of them singletons; the top ten hold approximately 3%. These sequences were also reported in another study, on yellow fever vaccine responses in identical twins.

The sample consisted of CD8+ T cells sorted from blood. The receptor set was obtained from a woman younger than 35 in good health. Both conserved end residues are part of each CDR3. The D gene is left open where the match is weak. Size is stated for part of the rows, as once, few or many counts, or as a class when the clone is expanded.

>TRBV5-6|15|many|TRBJ2-1|TRBD2
CASSTLAGGNNEQFF
TGTGCCAGCAGCACGTTAGCGGGAGGGAACAATGAGCAGTTCTTC
>TRBV7-8|18|NA|TRBJ2-2|TRBD1
CASSFYFKRQGTAGELFF
TGTGCCAGCAGCTTCTACTTTAAGAGACAGGGGACGGCCGGGGAGCTGTTTTTT
>TRBV19|15|NA|TRBJ1-2|NA
CASSDYTGTNYGYTF
TGTGCCAGTAGTGATTATACAGGGACTAACTATGGCTACACCTTC
>TRBV7-9|13|few|TRBJ1-1|NA
CANSGGVNPEAFF
TGTGCAAACAGCGGGGGTGTAAACCCTGAAGCTTTCTTT
>TRBV28|14|NA|TRBJ2-7|TRBD2
CASSRGDPSYEQYF
TGTGCCAGCAGTCGGGGGGACCCTAGCTACGAGCAGTACTTC
>TRBV7-9|15|many|TRBJ2-5|NA
CASSFPTGHPETQYF
TGTGCCAGCAGCTTTCCGACAGGACATCCAGAGACCCAGTACTTC
>TRBV28|15|NA|TRBJ2-5|TRBD2
CASSSMASGQETQYF
TGTGCCAGCAGTTCCATGGCTAGCGGCCAAGAGACCCAGTACTTC
>TRBV6-2/TRBV6-3|17|many|TRBJ2-4|NA
CASSNGPTAPAKNIQYF
TGTGCCAGCAGCAACGGACCGACGGCGCCGGCCAAAAACATTCAGTACTTC
>TRBV12-3/TRBV12-4|14|few|TRBJ1-4|NA
CASSFGVGSEKLFF
TGTGCCAGCAGTTTTGGGGTTGGGAGTGAAAAACTGTTTTTT
>TRBV20-1|15|NA|TRBJ2-7|NA
CSASGREPQTPEQYF
TGCAGTGCTAGTGGCAGGGAACCCCAAACTCCCGAGCAGTACTTC
>TRBV12-3/TRBV12-4|18|NA|TRBJ2-1|NA
CAFSLGGGGLEIVNEQFF
TGTGCCTTCAGTTTAGGAGGTGGGGGCTTGGAAATCGTAAATGAGCAGTTCTTC
>TRBV7-2|15|NA|TRBJ2-7|NA
CASSLVDGSNYEQYF
TGTGCCAGCAGCTTGGTTGACGGGAGTAATTACGAGCAGTACTTC
>TRBV20-1|14|few|TRBJ2-2|NA
CSARDDFNTGELFF
TGCAGTGCTAGAGATGACTTCAACACCGGGGAGCTGTTTTTT
>TRBV12-3/TRBV12-4|16|NA|TRBJ2-3|NA
CASRAPLGGGTDTQYF
TGTGCCAGCAGAGCACCCCTCGGCGGGGGCACAGATACGCAGTATTTT